The 31 T cell receptor beta chains presented below share a single source sample, sequenced in a study of response to subunit inactivated influenza vaccine. TCRdb reprocessed the RT-PCR reads with MiXCR, giving one entry per CDR3 protein. The table lists about 160,000 distinct CDR3 sequences, approximately 11% of them singletons. The material sequenced was non-naive T cells sorted from PBMCs, taken 45 days after vaccination. All receptors derive from a man aged 45-65 years who received an inactivated influenza vaccine.

The chain recombines TRBV20-1 with TRBJ2-5; D not certain. Germline V gene sequence: CDR1 DFQATT, CDR2 SNEGSKA (reference sequence). Trimming shortened V by 5 bases and J by 2 bases, and 9 bases separated the two germline ends. The CDR3 is 12 amino acids. CDR3 residues: CSADDKQETQYF. CDR3 coding DNA: TGCAGTGCTGACGACAAACAAGAGACCCAGTACTTC.

V gene TRBV12-3 or TRBV12-4 combines with J gene TRBJ2-3, with D unclear. The CDR3 is 15 amino acids. V was clipped by 1 base and J by 2 bases, with 10 bases between them. The CDR3 is CASSLDGRFTDTQYF. In DNA, the CDR3 is TGTGCCAGCAGTTTAGATGGGCGGTTCACAGATACGCAGTATTTT.

The chain recombines TRBV20-1 with TRBJ2-2, with a weak D call TRBD1 (6 bases). The CDR3 loop spans 15 amino acids. Per the germline V gene, CDR1 is DFQATT and CDR2 is SNEGSKA (reference sequence). Trimming removed 1 base at V and 4 bases at J, with 13 bases between. CDR3 DNA: TGCAGTGCTAGAGCAGGACAGATAAGCACCGGGGAGCTGTTTTTT. Its translation is CSARAGQISTGELFF.

This clonotype was observed once. The DNA for the CDR3 is TGTGCCAGCAGCCACGTGGGACAGGGAGGGGGGCAAGAGACCCAGTACTTC. Translation: CASSHVGQGGGQETQYF. The V and J genes are TRBV5-6 and TRBJ2-5; 9 nucleotides line up with TRBD1. CDR1 SGHDT and CDR2 YYEEEE come from the germline V gene. CDR3 length equals 17 residues. V was pared by 4 bases and J by 2 bases, with 12 bases of the junction left unmatched.

V and J are TRBV5-1 and TRBJ1-1; TRBD1 might be the D (5 bases). Trimming took off 9 bases at V and 1 base at J, with 13 bases between the two ends. The length of the CDR3 is 13 residues. Germline lookup yields CDR1 SGHRS and CDR2 YFSETQ. The CDR3 nucleotides read TGCGCCACCCGAGACAGTGGGAACACTGAAGCTTTCTTT. Translated: CATRDSGNTEAFF. The whole variable domain, filled in from reference TRBV5-1 and TRBJ1-1, reads KAGVTQTPRYLIKTRGQQVTLSCSPISGHRSVSWYQQTPGQGLQFLFEYFSETQRNKGNFPGRFSGRQFSNSRSEMNVSTLELGDSALYLCATRDSGNTEAFFGQGTRLTVV.

This chain links TRBV4-2 with TRBJ2-7; no definite D call. Germline V gene sequence: CDR1 LGHNA, CDR2 YNFKEQ. There are 12 residues in the CDR3. Trimming took off 0 bases at V and 7 bases at J, with 7 bases between the two ends. The CDR3 DNA reads as TGTGCCAGCAGCCAAGATAACTGGGAGCAGTACTTC. Its translation: CASSQDNWEQYF.

This clonotype came up a few times. The V gene is TRBV4-2, the J gene TRBJ2-1, with 9 bases fitting TRBD2. Looked up from germline, CDR1 is LGHNA and CDR2 is YNFKEQ. This CDR3 spans 17 amino acids. Losses at the gene ends were 1 base for V and 8 bases for J; bases not matched to a gene: 12. DNA of the CDR3: TGTGCCAGCAGCCAAGCTCTTGGCGGGAGGGCCCGGGATGAGCAGTTCTTC. Amino acids: CASSQALGGRARDEQFF.

The rearrangement links TRBV7-2 to TRBJ2-2; 8 bases line up with TRBD2. In germline, CDR1 is SGHTA, CDR2 FQGNSA. J lost 1 base, V lost 2 bases, and 6 bases had no gene match. This CDR3 has 17 amino acids. CDR3 region: CASSLTGSGGNTGELFF. In DNA, the CDR3 is TGTGCCAGCAGCTTAACGGGGAGCGGGGGGAACACCGGGGAGCTGTTTTTT.

Only a few counts were recorded for this clonotype. The CDR3, as DNA: TGCGCCAGCAGCCAGCTGACAGGGGGCGCATCGGGCTACACCTTC. Protein product: CASSQLTGGASGYTF. This chain connects TRBV4-3 to TRBJ1-2, with 10 bases that match TRBD1. Germline V gives CDR1 LGHNA, CDR2 YSLEER. V was clipped by 3 bases and J by 8 bases; unmatched bases: 9. The CDR3 totals 15 residues.

This clonotype was seen only a few times. CDR3 bases: TGTGCCAGCAGACGCTCTAGCGGAGAGACCCAGTACTTC. As protein: CASRRSSGETQYF. V and J are TRBV7-9 and TRBJ2-5; 7 nucleotides match TRBD2. The CDR3 is 13 residues long. Germline values: CDR1 SEHNR, CDR2 FQNEAQ (reference sequence). With V trimmed by 6 bases and J by 4 bases, 5 bases remained unmatched.

This clonotype was observed a handful of times. The rearrangement joins TRBV28 to TRBJ2-1; a possible D gene is TRBD1 (5 bases). V shed 3 bases and J shed 0 bases, with 9 bases lying between them. The germline CDR1 and CDR2 sequences are MDHEN and SYDVKM. CDR3 length: 15 residues. As DNA, the CDR3 is TGTGCCAGCAGTTTCCCTGGGGCCTCCTACAATGAGCAGTTCTTC. This encodes CASSFPGASYNEQFF.

This chain connects TRBV10-3 to TRBJ1-2; 7 bases are a match to TRBD1. This CDR3 comprises 11 residues. Germline CDR1 ENHRY, CDR2 SYGVKD. With 7 bases clipped from V and 7 bases from J, the junction kept 3 bases outside the gene matches. The DNA for the CDR3 is TGTGCCATCACGGAGGGGGCTGGCTACACCTTC. Translating gives CAITEGAGYTF.

This clonotype was detected a few times. This chain links TRBV20-1 with TRBJ2-2, with D perhaps assigned TRBD1 or TRBD2 (5 bases each). V lost 6 bases and J lost 8, with 13 bases in between. The germline CDR1 and CDR2 sequences are DFQATT and SNEGSKA (reference sequence). The CDR3 is 12 amino acids. CDR3: CSAQTRGGELFF. The CDR3 coding sequence is TGCAGTGCCCAAACTAGGGGAGGGGAGCTGTTTTTT.

The chain is built from TRBV5-5 and TRBJ2-2; no clear D gene. The V and J ends lost 5 bases and 4 bases respectively, with 15 bases between them. Looked up from germline, CDR1 is SGHKS and CDR2 is YYEKEE (reference sequence). The CDR3 spans 15 residues. As DNA, the CDR3 is TGTGCCAGCAGTCTGGAAGGGTTAGGCACCGGGGAGCTGTTTTTT. This codes for CASSLEGLGTGELFF.

This clonotype was seen a few times. The rearrangement links TRBV4-1 to TRBJ1-1; D is ambiguous. CDR1 is MGHRA and CDR2 is YSYEKL in the germline V gene. CDR3 length: 15 residues. V lost 0 bases and J lost 1, with 9 bases in between. The CDR3 DNA follows: TGCGCCAGCAGCCAAGATCACGGAAGGAACACTGAAGCTTTCTTT. This translates into CASSQDHGRNTEAFF.

This clonotype was counted only a few times. The chain has TRBV10-3 and TRBJ2-6; the D gene is possibly TRBD1 (6 bases). The CDR3 loop spans 14 amino acids. The germline V gene has CDR1 ENHRY and CDR2 SYGVKD. V was trimmed by 7 bases and J by 0 bases, leaving 7 bases between them. CDR3 loop: CAIKGDSGANVLTF. In nucleotides, the CDR3 is TGTGCCATCAAGGGGGACTCTGGGGCCAACGTCCTGACTTTC.

The J gene is TRBJ2-7, the V gene TRBV20-1, with 7 bases aligning to TRBD1. CDR3 length equals 12 residues. CDR1 and CDR2 (germline): DFQATT, SNEGSKA (reference sequence). V shed 6 bases, J shed 5 bases, and the junction held 7 bases outside the gene matches. In DNA, the CDR3 is TGCAGTGCCAGCCAGACAGGGAACGAGCAGTACTTC. Its protein is CSASQTGNEQYF.

This clonotype was seen many times. V is TRBV3-1 and J is TRBJ2-1; D unresolved. The V end was cut by 1 base, the J end by 2 bases, with 15 bases between. Germline values: CDR1 LGHDT, CDR2 YNNKEL (reference sequence). The CDR3 has 17 amino acids. CDR3 DNA: TGTGCCAGCAGCCAAGGGGCGCCTACCATTCCCTACAATGAGCAGTTCTTC. Its protein is CASSQGAPTIPYNEQFF.

This clonotype appeared many times. This rearrangement joins TRBV28 to TRBJ2-3, with D possibly being TRBD2 (5 bases). The germline V gene encodes CDR1 MDHEN and CDR2 SYDVKM. The CDR3 has 14 residues. The V gene lost 1 base and the J gene lost 1 base, with 6 bases spanning the gap. The chain's CDR3 is CASSLLRGTDTQYF. The CDR3 region has the DNA TGTGCCAGCAGTTTATTGCGGGGCACAGATACGCAGTATTTT. Full variable domain (missing parts from reference TRBV28 and TRBJ2-3): DVKVTQSSRYLVKRTGEKVFLECVQDMDHENMFWYRQDPGLGLRLIYFSYDVKMKEKGDIPEGYSVSREKKERFSLILESASTNQTSMYLCASSLLRGTDTQYFGPGTRLTVL.

This clonotype came up many times. The chain recombines TRBV5-1 with TRBJ2-1; the D call may be TRBD1 or TRBD2 (5 bases each). Per the germline V gene, CDR1 is SGHRS and CDR2 is YFSETQ. The CDR3 covers 16 residues. The V end was cut by 4 bases, the J end by 5 bases, with 19 bases between. DNA for the CDR3: TGCGCCAGCAGCCTCATCTACGGGGCAGCGGACAATGAGCAGTTCTTC. As protein: CASSLIYGAADNEQFF. Full variable domain (missing parts from reference TRBV5-1 and TRBJ2-1): KAGVTQTPRYLIKTRGQQVTLSCSPISGHRSVSWYQQTPGQGLQFLFEYFSETQRNKGNFPGRFSGRQFSNSRSEMNVSTLELGDSALYLCASSLIYGAADNEQFFGPGTRLTVL.

The chain uses TRBV28 and TRBJ2-7, with 11 bases lining up with TRBD1. This CDR3 comprises 15 residues. After removal of 3 bases from V and 2 bases from J, the junction contained 3 bases not matched to a gene. From germline, CDR1 is MDHEN and CDR2 SYDVKM. The CDR3 bases are TGTGCCAGCAGTTTTGGGACAGGGGGAGCCTACGAGCAGTACTTC. Its protein is CASSFGTGGAYEQYF.

This clonotype was found a few times. The chain links TRBV12-3 or TRBV12-4 to TRBJ1-6; D is uncertain. V dropped 3 bases and J dropped 4 bases, with 13 bases sitting between them. CDR3 length: 16 residues. CDR3 protein: CASSLGTTPYNSPLHF. CDR3 nucleotides: TGTGCCAGCAGTTTGGGAACGACCCCTTATAATTCACCCCTCCACTTT.

In regard to this clonotype: A much larger clone differs from this one at a single base, so this may be a read error. The CDR3 DNA reads as TGTGCCAGCTCCTTCACCCGCGAAGGGATCGAGCAGTACTTC. It codes for CASSFTREGIEQYF. This sequence joins TRBV21-1 and TRBJ2-7; no DNA check was done on the table's D call, TRBD1. TRBV21-1 is listed as a pseudogene. There are 14 residues in the CDR3.

The chain is built from TRBV7-8 and TRBJ2-7, with D perhaps matching TRBD1 (5 bases). V was trimmed by 5 bases and J by 2 bases, leaving 13 bases between them. CDR3 size: 14 residues. Germline V gene sequence: CDR1 SGHVS, CDR2 FQNEAQ. The CDR3 DNA follows: TGTGCCAGCAGCAAACAGGCAGATCCCTACGAGCAGTACTTC. Translating it yields CASSKQADPYEQYF.

This clonotype was picked up many times. The rearrangement joins TRBV20-1 to TRBJ2-3; D unresolved. This CDR3 has 10 residues. Germline CDR1 reads DFQATT; CDR2 reads SNEGSKA (reference sequence). Trimming pared 5 bases from V and 7 bases from J, leaving 7 bases between. The CDR3 nucleotides read TGCAGTGCTTTTTGGAATACGCAGTATTTT. Its translation: CSAFWNTQYF.

Ten or more counts support this clonotype. This chain joins TRBV5-1 and TRBJ1-1; D gene unclear. The germline gives CDR1 SGHRS, CDR2 YFSETQ. The V and J ends lost 1 base and 3 bases respectively, with 7 bases between them. There are 13 residues in the CDR3. This chain's CDR3 is CASSLTRDTEAFF. CDR3 in DNA: TGCGCCAGCAGCTTGACAAGGGACACTGAAGCTTTCTTT.

This clonotype has a count of ten or more. The chain is built from TRBV10-3 and TRBJ2-1, with a weak D call TRBD2 (5 bases). This CDR3 comprises 15 residues. CDR1 and CDR2 from the germline V gene are ENHRY and SYGVKD. V lost 4 bases, J lost 9 bases, and 19 bases lay in between. The CDR3 loop is CAISVVGESAGEQFF. CDR3 nucleotide sequence: TGTGCCATCAGTGTGGTGGGAGAGTCTGCTGGTGAGCAGTTCTTC.

At least ten counts were recorded for this clonotype. The V and J genes are TRBV12-3 or TRBV12-4 and TRBJ2-2; D gene unclear. The CDR3 is 14 amino acids. The germline V and J ends were trimmed by 5 bases and 3 bases, with 10 bases remaining between them. The CDR3 nucleotides are TGTGCCAGCAGTCCTTATACGGACACCGGGGAGCTGTTTTTT. Translation: CASSPYTDTGELFF.

In DNA form, the CDR3 reads TGTGCCAGCAGCGTAGGGGACAGGATTAGCGAGCAGTACTTC. This translates into CASSVGDRISEQYF. The chain employs TRBV9 and TRBJ2-7; TRBD1 matches 8 bases. The V segment lost 0 bases and the J segment 6 bases; nucleotides outside the gene matches: 5. The CDR3 is 14 residues long. Germline V gene sequence: CDR1 SGDLS, CDR2 YYNGEE.

This clonotype was seen only a few times. The genes are TRBV16 and TRBJ1-1; D might be TRBD1 (5 bases). This CDR3 has 15 residues. CDR1 and CDR2 from the germline V gene are KGHSY and FQNENV. The V and J ends lost 5 bases and 0 bases respectively, with 13 bases between them. DNA of the CDR3: TGTGCCAGCAGCTCCGACAGTTCACTGAACACTGAAGCTTTCTTT. Translating gives CASSSDSSLNTEAFF.

This clonotype was counted between two and nine times. The chain links TRBV6-2 or TRBV6-3 to TRBJ2-7; 7 bases are a match to TRBD1. Germline CDR1 MNHEY, CDR2 SVGEGT. CDR3 size: 13 residues. Germline trimming cut 9 bases from V and 1 base from J; bases unmatched to any gene: 6. CDR3 sequence reads: CASGADRSYEQYF. Written as DNA, the CDR3 is TGTGCCAGTGGAGCGGACAGGTCCTACGAGCAGTACTTC.